This passage covers 9 T cell receptor beta chains from one sample sequenced in a study of early T cells in non-severe SARS-CoV-2 infection (dated by TCRdb to the early 2020s). The library was built by means of 5' RACE. Sequenced using a NextSeq 500. TCRdb took the public reads, trimmed them with fastp at Q25, ran MiXCR for clone calling and kept in-frame beta chains. For every CDR3 protein sequence, its rows merge into one entry that carries the most common genes and DNA. In all, the sample holds roughly 86,000 distinct CDR3 sequences, and around 15% of those were seen once. The ten largest clones represent around 0.58% of the sample. Material: whole blood. Receptors originate from an adult who was a healthcare worker with PCR-confirmed SARS-CoV-2 infection or an uninfected control (not recorded which).

This clonotype has a handful of counts. The chain couples TRBV13 to TRBJ2-5, with 10 bases aligning to TRBD2. Germline CDR1 and CDR2: PRHDT and FYEKMQ (reference sequence). The trim removed 4 bases at V and 5 bases at J, leaving 10 bases unmatched. This CDR3 is built from 16 residues. The chain's CDR3 is CASSYSSGGAAETQYF. In DNA form, the CDR3 reads TGTGCCAGCAGCTATTCCAGCGGGGGGGCCGCGGAGACCCAGTACTTC.

J is TRBJ2-2 and V is TRBV3-1, with D unclear. Germline CDR1 is LGHDT and CDR2 is YNNKEL (reference sequence). This CDR3 has 14 residues. V lost 4 bases to trimming and J lost 4 bases, with 10 bases between them. DNA for the CDR3: TGTGCCAGCAGCCCCGAGGCGTTCACCGGGGAGCTGTTTTTT. Amino acid sequence: CASSPEAFTGELFF.

This clonotype showed up just a few times. The J gene is TRBJ2-5, the V gene TRBV7-2; TRBD2 matches at 9 bases. V dropped 2 bases and J dropped 4; count of bases not matched to a gene: 8. Germline assignment: CDR1 SGHTA and CDR2 FQGNSA. The length of the CDR3 is 16 residues. As DNA, the CDR3 is TGTGCCAGCAGCTTATTCCAGCGGGGGGCATCAGAGACCCAGTACTTC. Its translation: CASSLFQRGASETQYF.

Concerning this clonotype: A much larger clone lies a single base off, so this may be a read error. The genes are TRBV6-6 and TRBJ1-6, with D unclear. CDR3 length: 17 residues. CDR1 and CDR2 from the germline V gene are MNHNY and SVGAGI (reference sequence). CDR3 bases: TGTGCCAGCAGTTACTCGACCAGGAGTGGCTATAATTCACCCTTCCACTTT. This gives the protein CASSYSTRSGYNSPFHF.

The chain is built from TRBV11-1 and TRBJ2-2; a weak D match, TRBD2 (7 bases). CDR1 and CDR2 (germline): SGHAT, FQDESV (reference sequence). Trimming stripped 5 bases from V and 4 bases from J, with 20 bases between. The CDR3 contains 17 residues. The CDR3 reads CASSPEAGGRSTGELFF. Written as DNA, the CDR3 is TGTGCCAGCAGCCCAGAGGCCGGGGGGCGAAGCACCGGGGAGCTGTTTTTT. The full variable domain, its missing parts supplied by reference TRBV11-1 and TRBJ2-2, is EAEVAQSPRYKITEKSQAVAFWCDPISGHATLYWYRQILGQGPELLVQFQDESVVDDSQLPKDRFSAERLKGVDSTLKIQPAELGDSAMYLCASSPEAGGRSTGELFFGEGSRLTVL.

This clonotype was counted only a few times. The chain joins TRBV6-6 to TRBJ2-7, with D possibly matching TRBD1 (6 bases). The V gene lost 5 bases and the J gene lost 3 bases, with 14 bases spanning the gap. Per the germline V gene, CDR1 is MNHNY and CDR2 is SVGAGI (reference sequence). This CDR3 comprises 14 residues. In DNA, the CDR3 is TGTGCCAGCAGTCCGGTCAGGGGAAACTACGAGCAGTACGTC. Protein sequence: CASSPVRGNYEQYV.

Here the CDR3 DNA reads TGTGTATGTATACCGGGACAGGGTGGAGATACGCAGTATTTT. Its protein product is CVCIPGQGGDTQYF. This chain uses TRBV28 with TRBJ2-3; 9 bases fit TRBD1. This CDR3 contains 14 residues. Germline loops: CDR1 MDHEN, CDR2 SYDVKM.

In DNA, the CDR3 is TGTGCCAGCAGTTCCCCAGGGATCTCTGGAAACACCATATATTTT. Its translation: CASSSPGISGNTIYF. V and J are TRBV12-3 or TRBV12-4 and TRBJ1-3; maybe TRBD1 (5 bases). CDR3 length: 15 amino acids. Trimming left V 4 bases short and J 0 bases short, with 10 bases between.

This chain uses TRBV27 with TRBJ1-1; tentatively, D is TRBD1 (6 bases). The CDR3 extends over 15 amino acids. The V gene's germline CDR1 is MNHEY and CDR2 SMNVEV (reference sequence). V was clipped by 7 bases and J by 1 base, with 16 bases between them. The CDR3: CASTPGGQPNTEAFF. Written as DNA, the CDR3 is TGTGCCAGCACTCCGGGAGGACAGCCGAACACTGAAGCTTTCTTT.